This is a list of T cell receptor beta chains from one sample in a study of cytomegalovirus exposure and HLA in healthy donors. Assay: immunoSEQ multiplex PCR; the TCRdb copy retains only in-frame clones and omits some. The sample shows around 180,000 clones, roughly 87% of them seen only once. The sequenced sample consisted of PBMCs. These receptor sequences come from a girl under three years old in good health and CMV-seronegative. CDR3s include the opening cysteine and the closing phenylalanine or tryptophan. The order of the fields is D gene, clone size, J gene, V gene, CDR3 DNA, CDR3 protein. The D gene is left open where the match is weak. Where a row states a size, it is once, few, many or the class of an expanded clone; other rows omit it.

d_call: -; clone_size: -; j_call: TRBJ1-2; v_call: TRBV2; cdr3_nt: TGTGCCAGCAGCCCGGCGGGGCTTCGTGGCTACACCTTC; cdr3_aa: CASSPAGLRGYTF
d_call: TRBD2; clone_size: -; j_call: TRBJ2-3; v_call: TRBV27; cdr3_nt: TGTGCCAGCAGTGCCCCAAAACTAGCGGGAGTTGCAGATACGCAGTATTTT; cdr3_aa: CASSAPKLAGVADTQYF
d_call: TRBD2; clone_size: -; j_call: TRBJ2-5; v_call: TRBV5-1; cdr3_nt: TGCGCCAGCAGCTTGGGGAGAGCGGGGGGCCAAGAGACCCAGTACTTC; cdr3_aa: CASSLGRAGGQETQYF
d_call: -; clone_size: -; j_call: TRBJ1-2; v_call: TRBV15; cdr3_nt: TGTGCCACCAGCCCCTTGGAGGGACTCCCATACAGCTATGGCTACACCTTC; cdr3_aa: CATSPLEGLPYSYGYTF
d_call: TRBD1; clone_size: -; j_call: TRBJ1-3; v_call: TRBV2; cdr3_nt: TGTGCCAGCATTCTGACAGGGGCCTCTGGAAACACCATATATTTT; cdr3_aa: CASILTGASGNTIYF
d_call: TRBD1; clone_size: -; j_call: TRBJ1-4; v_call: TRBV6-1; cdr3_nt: TGTGCCAGCAGTAGAGGGGGCAGTGAAAAACTGTTTTTT; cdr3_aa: CASSRGGSEKLFF
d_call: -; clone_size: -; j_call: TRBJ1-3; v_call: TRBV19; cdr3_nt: TGTGCCAGCCAGGCCGACGGGGGGACTGGAAACACCATATATTTT; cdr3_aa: CASQADGGTGNTIYF
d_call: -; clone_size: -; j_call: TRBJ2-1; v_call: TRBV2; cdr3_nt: TGTGCCAGCAGGAGGACAGAGCAGTTCTTC; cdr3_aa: CASRRTEQFF
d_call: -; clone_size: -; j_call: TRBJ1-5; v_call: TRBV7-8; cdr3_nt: TGTGCCAGCAGCTTAGTCGGGGGTAGGCCCCAGCATTTT; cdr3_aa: CASSLVGGRPQHF
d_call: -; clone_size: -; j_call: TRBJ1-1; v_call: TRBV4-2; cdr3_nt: TGTGCCAGCAGCCAAGATAACGATGGAGGGACGGAAGCTTTCTTT; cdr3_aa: CASSQDNDGGTEAFF
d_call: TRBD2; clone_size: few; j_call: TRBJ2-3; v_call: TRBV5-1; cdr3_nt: TGCGCCAGCAGCTTGGGGCTTGGGCGGGGGACTAGCACAGATACGCAGTATTTT; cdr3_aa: CASSLGLGRGTSTDTQYF
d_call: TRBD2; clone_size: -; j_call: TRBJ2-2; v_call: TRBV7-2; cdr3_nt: TGTGCCAGCAGCCCTAGCGGTCCCGGGGAGCTGTTTTTT; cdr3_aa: CASSPSGPGELFF
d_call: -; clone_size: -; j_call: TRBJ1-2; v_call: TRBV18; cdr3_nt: TGTGCCAGCTCACCAACAGAAATTTCCTATGGCTACACCTTC; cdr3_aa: CASSPTEISYGYTF
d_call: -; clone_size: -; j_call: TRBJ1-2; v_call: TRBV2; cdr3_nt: TGTGCCAGCAGTGAAGAGGACAGCTATGGCTACACCTTC; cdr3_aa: CASSEEDSYGYTF
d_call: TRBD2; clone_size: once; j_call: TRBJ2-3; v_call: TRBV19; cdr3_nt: TGTGCCAGTAGTATAGGGCCTAAAGCGGGAGAGGGCTCGGGAGGTACGCAGTATTTT; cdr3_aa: CASSIGPKAGEGSGGTQYF
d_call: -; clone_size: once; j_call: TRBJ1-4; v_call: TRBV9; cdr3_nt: TGTGCCAGCAGCGTAGGACATAATCTTTTGGATGAAAAACTGTTTTTT; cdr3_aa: CASSVGHNLLDEKLFF
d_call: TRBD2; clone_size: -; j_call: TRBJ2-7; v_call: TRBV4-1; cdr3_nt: TGCGCCAGCAGCTTCCCGGCTAGCGGGAGTAGCGAGCAGTACTTC; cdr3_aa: CASSFPASGSSEQYF
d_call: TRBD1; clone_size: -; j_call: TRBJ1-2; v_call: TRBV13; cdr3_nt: TGTGCCAGCAGCTTGCCGGACAGGGGGCGATGGTTAGACTATGGCTACACCTTC; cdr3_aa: CASSLPDRGRWLDYGYTF
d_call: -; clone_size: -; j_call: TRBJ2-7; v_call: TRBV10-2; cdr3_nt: TGCGCCAGCAGACAGGCCCCCTCTCTCTACGAGCAGTACTTC; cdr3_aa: CASRQAPSLYEQYF
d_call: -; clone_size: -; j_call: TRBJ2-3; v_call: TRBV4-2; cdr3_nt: TGTGCCAGCAGCCACCTCTCGGACACCAGCACAGATACGCAGTATTTT; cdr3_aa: CASSHLSDTSTDTQYF
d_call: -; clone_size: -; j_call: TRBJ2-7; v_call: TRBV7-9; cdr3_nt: TGTGCCAGCAGCTCCGAGGCGGCGTACTCCTACGAGCAGTACTTC; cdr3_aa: CASSSEAAYSYEQYF
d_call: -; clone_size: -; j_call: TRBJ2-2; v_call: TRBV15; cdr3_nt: TGTGCCACCAGCAGAGTCTTCGCCGGGGAGCTGTTTTTT; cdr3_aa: CATSRVFAGELFF
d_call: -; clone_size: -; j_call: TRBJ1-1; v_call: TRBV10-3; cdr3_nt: TGTGCCATCAGTGAGTCCGTTTCCGGGTTCCCGTTCTCCGTCGCTTTCTTT; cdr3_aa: CAISESVSGFPFSVAFF
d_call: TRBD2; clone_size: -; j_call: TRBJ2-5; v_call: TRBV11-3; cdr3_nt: TGTGCCAGCAGCCGTAGCGGGGGTCCCCAAGAGACCCAGTACTTC; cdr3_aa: CASSRSGGPQETQYF
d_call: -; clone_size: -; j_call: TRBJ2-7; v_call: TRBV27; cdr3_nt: TGTGCCAGCAGTTTATCAGGGCTGGGAGCCTACGAGCAGTACTTC; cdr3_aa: CASSLSGLGAYEQYF